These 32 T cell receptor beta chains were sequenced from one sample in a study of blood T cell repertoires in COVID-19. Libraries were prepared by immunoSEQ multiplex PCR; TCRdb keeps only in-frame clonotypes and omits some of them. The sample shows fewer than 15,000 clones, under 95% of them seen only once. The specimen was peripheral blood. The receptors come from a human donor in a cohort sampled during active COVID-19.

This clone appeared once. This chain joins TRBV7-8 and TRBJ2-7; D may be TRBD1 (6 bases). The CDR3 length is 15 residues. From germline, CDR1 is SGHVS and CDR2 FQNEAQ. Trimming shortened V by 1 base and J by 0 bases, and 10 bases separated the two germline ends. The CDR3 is CASSLVDRSSYEQYF. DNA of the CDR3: TGTGCCAGCAGCTTAGTCGACAGGAGCTCCTACGAGCAGTACTTC. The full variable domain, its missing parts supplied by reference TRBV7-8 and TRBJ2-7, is GAGVSQSPRYKVAKRGQDVALRCDPISGHVSLFWYQQALGQGPEFLTYFQNEAQLDKSGLPSDRFFAERPEGSVSTLKIQRTQQEDSAVYLCASSLVDRSSYEQYFGPGTRLTVT.

The CDR3 DNA is TGTGCCAGCAGCTTCCGGGCAGGGGGAAGTATAGGGAATCAGCCCCAGCATTTT. Amino acids: CASSFRAGGSIGNQPQHF. The rearrangement links TRBV5-8 to TRBJ1-5; 7 bases align to TRBD1. Germline V gene lookup returns CDR1 SGHTS and CDR2 YDEGEE. Unmatched junction bases numbered 15, after V lost 2 bases and J lost 4 bases. The CDR3 is made up of 18 amino acids.

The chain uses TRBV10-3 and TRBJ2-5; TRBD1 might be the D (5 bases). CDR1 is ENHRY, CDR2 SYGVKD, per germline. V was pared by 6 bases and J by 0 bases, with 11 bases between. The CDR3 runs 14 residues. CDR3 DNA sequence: TGTGCCATCAGGCCGGGCAGGGACCAAGAGACCCAGTACTTC. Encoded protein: CAIRPGRDQETQYF.

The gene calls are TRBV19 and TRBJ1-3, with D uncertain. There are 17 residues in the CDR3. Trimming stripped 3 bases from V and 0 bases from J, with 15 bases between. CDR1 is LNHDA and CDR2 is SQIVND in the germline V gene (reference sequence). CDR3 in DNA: TGTGCCAGTAGTATCTACGGTAGCAGCAACTCTGGAAACACCATATATTTT. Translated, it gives CASSIYGSSNSGNTIYF.

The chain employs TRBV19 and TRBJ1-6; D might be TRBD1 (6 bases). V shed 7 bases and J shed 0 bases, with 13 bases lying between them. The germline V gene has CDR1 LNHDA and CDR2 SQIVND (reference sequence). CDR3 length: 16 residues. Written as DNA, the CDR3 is TGTGCCAGTAAGGACAGACCGGCCTCCTATAATTCACCCCTCCACTTT. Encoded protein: CASKDRPASYNSPLHF. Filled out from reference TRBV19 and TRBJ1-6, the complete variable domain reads DGGITQSPKYLFRKEGQNVTLSCEQNLNHDAMYWYRQDPGQGLRLIYYSQIVNDFQKGDIAEGYSVSREKKESFPLTVTSAQKNPTAFYLCASKDRPASYNSPLHFGNGTRLTVT.

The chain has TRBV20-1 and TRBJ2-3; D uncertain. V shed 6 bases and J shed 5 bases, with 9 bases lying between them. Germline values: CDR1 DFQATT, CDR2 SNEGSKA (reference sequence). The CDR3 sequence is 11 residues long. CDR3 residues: CSAPGGDTQYF. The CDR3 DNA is TGCAGTGCCCCGGGTGGAGATACGCAGTATTTT.

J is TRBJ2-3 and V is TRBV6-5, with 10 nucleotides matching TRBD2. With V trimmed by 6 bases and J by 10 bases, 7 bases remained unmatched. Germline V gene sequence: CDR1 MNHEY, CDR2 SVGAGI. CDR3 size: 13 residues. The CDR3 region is CASRPSGSYAQYF. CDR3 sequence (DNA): TGTGCCAGCAGGCCTAGCGGGAGTTATGCGCAGTATTTT.

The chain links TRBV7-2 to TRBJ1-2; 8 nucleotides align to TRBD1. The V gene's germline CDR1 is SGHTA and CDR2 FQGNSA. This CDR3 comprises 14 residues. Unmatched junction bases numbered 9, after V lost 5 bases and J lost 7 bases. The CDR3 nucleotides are TGTGCCAGCAGCGGCAGGGGGCCGTATTTTGGCTACACCTTC. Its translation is CASSGRGPYFGYTF.

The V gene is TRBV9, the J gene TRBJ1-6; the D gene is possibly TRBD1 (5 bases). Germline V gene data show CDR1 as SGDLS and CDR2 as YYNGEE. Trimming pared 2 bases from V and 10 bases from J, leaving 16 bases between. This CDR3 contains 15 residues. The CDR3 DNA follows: TGTGCCAGCAGCGTCTCCTCGGGGGTTAGATCACCCCTCCACTTT. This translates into CASSVSSGVRSPLHF.

The CDR3 sequence is CSVDGGTKNIQYF. The CDR3 DNA is TGCAGCGTTGATGGGGGGACCAAAAACATTCAGTACTTC. The V and J genes are TRBV29-1 and TRBJ2-4; D might be TRBD2 (6 bases). V dropped 3 bases and J dropped 2 bases, with 8 bases sitting between them. Germline CDR1 is SQVTM and CDR2 is ANQGSEA. The CDR3 is 13 residues long.

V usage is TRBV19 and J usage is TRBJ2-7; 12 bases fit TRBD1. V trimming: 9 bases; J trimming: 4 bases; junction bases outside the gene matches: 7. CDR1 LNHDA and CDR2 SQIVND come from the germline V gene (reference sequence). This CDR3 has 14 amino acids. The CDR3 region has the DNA TGTGCCAGCGGACAGGGACAGGGGGCTTACGAGCAGTACTTC. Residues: CASGQGQGAYEQYF.

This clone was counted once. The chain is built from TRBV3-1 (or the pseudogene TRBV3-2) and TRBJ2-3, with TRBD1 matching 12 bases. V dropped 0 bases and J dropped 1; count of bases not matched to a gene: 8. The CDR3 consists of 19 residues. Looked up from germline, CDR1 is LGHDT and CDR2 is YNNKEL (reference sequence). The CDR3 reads CASSQEITGTGGGTDTQYF. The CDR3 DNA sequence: TGTGCCAGCAGCCAAGAGATTACCGGGACAGGGGGCGGCACAGATACGCAGTATTTT.

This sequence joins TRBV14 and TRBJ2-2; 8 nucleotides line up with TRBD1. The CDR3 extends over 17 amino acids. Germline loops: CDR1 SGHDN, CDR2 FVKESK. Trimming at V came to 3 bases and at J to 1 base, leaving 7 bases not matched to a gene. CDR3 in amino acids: CASSHTGGFLNTGELFF. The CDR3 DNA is TGTGCCAGCAGCCACACAGGGGGTTTCTTGAACACCGGGGAGCTGTTTTTT.

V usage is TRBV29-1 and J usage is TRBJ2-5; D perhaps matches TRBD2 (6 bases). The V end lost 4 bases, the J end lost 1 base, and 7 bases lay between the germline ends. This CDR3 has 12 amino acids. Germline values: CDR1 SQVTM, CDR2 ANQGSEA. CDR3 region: CSVGGIQETQYF. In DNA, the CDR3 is TGCAGCGTTGGCGGGATCCAAGAGACCCAGTACTTC.

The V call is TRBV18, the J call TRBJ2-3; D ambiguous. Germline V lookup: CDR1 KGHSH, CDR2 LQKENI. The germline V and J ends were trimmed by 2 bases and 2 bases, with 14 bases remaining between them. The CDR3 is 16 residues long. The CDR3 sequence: CASSPKERMITDTQYF. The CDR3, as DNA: TGTGCCAGCTCACCAAAGGAGCGTATGATCACAGATACGCAGTATTTT.

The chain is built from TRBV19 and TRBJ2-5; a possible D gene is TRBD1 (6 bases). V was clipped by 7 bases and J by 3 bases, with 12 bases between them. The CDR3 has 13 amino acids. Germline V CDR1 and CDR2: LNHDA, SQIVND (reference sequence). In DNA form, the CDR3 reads TGTGCCAGTAACACAGGGACGAAAGAGACCCAGTACTTC. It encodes CASNTGTKETQYF.

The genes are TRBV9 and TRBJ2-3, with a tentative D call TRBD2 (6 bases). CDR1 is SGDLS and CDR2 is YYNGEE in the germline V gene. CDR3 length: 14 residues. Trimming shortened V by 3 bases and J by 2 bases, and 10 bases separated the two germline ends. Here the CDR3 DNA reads TGTGCCAGCAGCGCCCCGGGGGACACAGATACGCAGTATTTT. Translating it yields CASSAPGDTDTQYF.

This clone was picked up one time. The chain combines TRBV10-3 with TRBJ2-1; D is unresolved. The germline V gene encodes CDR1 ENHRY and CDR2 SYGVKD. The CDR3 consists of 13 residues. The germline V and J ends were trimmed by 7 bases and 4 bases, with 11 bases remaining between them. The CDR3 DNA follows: TGTGCCATCACCCCGACTGGATACAATGAGCAGTTCTTC. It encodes CAITPTGYNEQFF.

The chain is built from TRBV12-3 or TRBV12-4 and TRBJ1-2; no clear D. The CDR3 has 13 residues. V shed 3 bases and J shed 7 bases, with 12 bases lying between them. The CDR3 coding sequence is TGTGCCAGCAGTTTGGGGAGGATGGGTGGCTACACCTTC. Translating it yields CASSLGRMGGYTF.

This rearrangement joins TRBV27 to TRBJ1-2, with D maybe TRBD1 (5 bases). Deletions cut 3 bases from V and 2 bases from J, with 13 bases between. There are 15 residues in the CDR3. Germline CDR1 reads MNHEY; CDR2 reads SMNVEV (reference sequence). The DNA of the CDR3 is TGTGCCAGCAGTTTCGGGTCCCAGGGAAACTATGGCTACACCTTC. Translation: CASSFGSQGNYGYTF.

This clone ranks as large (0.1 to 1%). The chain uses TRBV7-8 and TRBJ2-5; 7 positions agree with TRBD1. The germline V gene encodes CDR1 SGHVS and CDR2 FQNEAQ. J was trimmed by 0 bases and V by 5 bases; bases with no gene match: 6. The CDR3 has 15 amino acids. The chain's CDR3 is CASSPGTGDQETQYF. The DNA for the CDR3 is TGTGCCAGCAGCCCGGGAACAGGGGACCAAGAGACCCAGTACTTC.

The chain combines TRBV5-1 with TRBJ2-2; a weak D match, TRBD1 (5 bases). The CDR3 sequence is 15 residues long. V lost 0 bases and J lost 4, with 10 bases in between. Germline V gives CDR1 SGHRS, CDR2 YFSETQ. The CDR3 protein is CASSLDQGGTGELFF. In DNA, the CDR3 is TGCGCCAGCAGCTTGGATCAGGGTGGCACCGGGGAGCTGTTTTTT.

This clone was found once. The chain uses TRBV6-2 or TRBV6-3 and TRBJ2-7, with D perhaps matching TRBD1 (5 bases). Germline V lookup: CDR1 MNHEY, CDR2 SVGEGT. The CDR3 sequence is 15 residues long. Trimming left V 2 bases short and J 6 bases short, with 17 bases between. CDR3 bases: TGTGCCAGCAGTTACACGACAAGAAGGGGATCCGAGCAGTACTTC. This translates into CASSYTTRRGSEQYF.

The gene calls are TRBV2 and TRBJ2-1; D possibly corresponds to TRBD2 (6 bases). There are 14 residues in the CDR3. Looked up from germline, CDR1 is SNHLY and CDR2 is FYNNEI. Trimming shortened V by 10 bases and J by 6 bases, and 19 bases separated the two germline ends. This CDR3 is CATKPDLAINEQFF. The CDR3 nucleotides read TGTGCCACCAAGCCCGACCTAGCGATCAATGAGCAGTTCTTC.

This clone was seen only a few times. CDR3 DNA sequence: TGTGCCAGCAGCCGGACAGGGTCGGGTGGCTACACCTTC. As protein: CASSRTGSGGYTF. The chain joins TRBV6-5 to TRBJ1-2; 8 nucleotides match TRBD1. Unmatched junction bases numbered 7, after V lost 6 bases and J lost 7 bases. The CDR3 is 13 residues long. CDR1 and CDR2 (germline): MNHEY, SVGAGI.

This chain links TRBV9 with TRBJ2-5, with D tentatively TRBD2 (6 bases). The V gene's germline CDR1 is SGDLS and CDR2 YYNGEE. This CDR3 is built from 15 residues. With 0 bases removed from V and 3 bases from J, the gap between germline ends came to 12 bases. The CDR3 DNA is TGTGCCAGCAGCGTAGGGGACTTAAGTAAAGAGACCCAGTACTTC. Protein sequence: CASSVGDLSKETQYF. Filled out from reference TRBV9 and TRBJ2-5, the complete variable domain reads DSGVTQTPKHLITATGQRVTLRCSPRSGDLSVYWYQQSLDQGLQFLIQYYNGEERAKGNILERFSAQQFPDLHSELNLSSLELGDSALYFCASSVGDLSKETQYFGPGTRLLVL.

The CDR3 loop is CASSQESTGFQPQHF. The DNA for the CDR3 is TGCGCCAGCAGCCAAGAAAGTACAGGGTTCCAGCCCCAGCATTTT. V usage is TRBV4-1 and J usage is TRBJ1-5, with D possibly matching TRBD1 (6 bases). Looked up from germline, CDR1 is MGHRA and CDR2 is YSYEKL. V dropped 0 bases and J dropped 7 bases, with 13 bases sitting between them. The CDR3 has 15 amino acids.

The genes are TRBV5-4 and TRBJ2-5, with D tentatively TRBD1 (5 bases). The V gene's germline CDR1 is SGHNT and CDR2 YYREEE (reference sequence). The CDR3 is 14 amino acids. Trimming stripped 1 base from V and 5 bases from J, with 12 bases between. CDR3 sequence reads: CASSLPQEAETQYF. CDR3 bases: TGTGCCAGCAGCTTGCCACAGGAAGCGGAGACCCAGTACTTC. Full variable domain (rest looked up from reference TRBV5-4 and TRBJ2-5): ETGVTQSPTHLIKTRGQQVTLRCSSQSGHNTVSWYQQALGQGPQFIFQYYREEENGRGNFPPRFSGLQFPNYSSELNVNALELDDSALYLCASSLPQEAETQYFGPGTRLLVL.

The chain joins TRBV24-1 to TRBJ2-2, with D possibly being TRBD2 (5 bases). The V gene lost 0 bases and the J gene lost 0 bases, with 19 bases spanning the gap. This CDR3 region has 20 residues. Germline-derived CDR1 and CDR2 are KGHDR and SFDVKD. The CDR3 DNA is TGTGCCACCAGTGATTTGCGTGCCCGCCACGGGGTCGCGAACACCGGGGAGCTGTTTTTT. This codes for CATSDLRARHGVANTGELFF.

The CDR3 nucleotides are TGTGCCAGCAGACCACAGGGGTTCTACGAGCAGTACTTC. This codes for CASRPQGFYEQYF. V usage is TRBV12-3 or TRBV12-4 and J usage is TRBJ2-7; TRBD1 aligns across 7 bases. V shed 6 bases, J shed 3 bases, and the junction held 5 bases outside the gene matches. The CDR3 has 13 residues.

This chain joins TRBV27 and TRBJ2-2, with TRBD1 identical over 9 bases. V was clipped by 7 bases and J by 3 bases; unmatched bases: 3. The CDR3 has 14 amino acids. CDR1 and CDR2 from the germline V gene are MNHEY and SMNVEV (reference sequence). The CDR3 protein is CASNRDRDTGELFF. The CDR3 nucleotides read TGTGCCAGCAACCGGGACAGGGACACCGGGGAGCTGTTTTTT.

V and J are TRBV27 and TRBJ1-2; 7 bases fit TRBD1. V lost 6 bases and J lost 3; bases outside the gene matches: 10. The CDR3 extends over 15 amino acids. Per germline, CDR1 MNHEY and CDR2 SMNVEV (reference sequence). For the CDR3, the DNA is TGTGCCAGCAGAAATCCGACAGGGTTCGACTATGGCTACACCTTC. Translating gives CASRNPTGFDYGYTF.